Listed here are 27 T cell receptor beta chains from one sample, sequenced in a study of shared clonotypes between healthy human individuals. Clones were read by immunoSEQ multiplex PCR, and TCRdb kept only the in-frame ones, dropping some. The sample records 2 million to 2.5 million clones, approximately 93% being singletons. The sequenced material came from naive CD4+ T cells from PBMCs. Documented subset: CD45RA+ positively selected. Receptors were obtained from a man aged 18-30 years in good health. Some clones in this sample may be carry-over from other donors' samples.

V and J are TRBV5-4 and TRBJ2-7, with 8 bases that match TRBD1. From germline, CDR1 is SGHNT and CDR2 YYREEE (reference sequence). Unmatched junction bases numbered 9, after V lost 0 bases and J lost 7 bases. The CDR3 runs 15 residues. DNA of the CDR3: TGTGCCAGCAGCTTGGACGCCAGGGGGCAAGGGGAGCAGTACTTC. Residues: CASSLDARGQGEQYF.

The rearrangement uses TRBV15 and TRBJ2-3; no clear D. V was trimmed by 0 bases and J by 0 bases, leaving 10 bases between them. Looked up from germline, CDR1 is LNHNV and CDR2 is YYDKDF (reference sequence). This CDR3 region has 16 residues. The CDR3 nucleotides read TGTGCCACCAGCAGAGATAGGCAAGCTAGCACAGATACGCAGTATTTT. Its protein is CATSRDRQASTDTQYF. Based on the CDR3 plus reference TRBV15 and TRBJ2-3, the full variable domain is DAMVIQNPRYQVTQFGKPVTLSCSQTLNHNVMYWYQQKSSQAPKLLFHYYDKDFNNEADTPDNFQSRRPNTSFCFLDIRSPGLGDTAMYLCATSRDRQASTDTQYFGPGTRLTVL.

J is TRBJ1-2 and V is TRBV27; 10 bases map to TRBD1. Per germline, CDR1 MNHEY and CDR2 SMNVEV (reference sequence). The CDR3 runs 16 residues. With V trimmed by 0 bases and J by 1 base, 2 bases remained unmatched. The CDR3, as DNA: TGTGCCAGCAGTTTATCACGGACAGGGGGTAACTATGGCTACACCTTC. Translation: CASSLSRTGGNYGYTF.

V gene TRBV29-1 combines with J gene TRBJ1-1; D unclear. The CDR3 has 11 residues. Germline-derived CDR1 and CDR2 are SQVTM and ANQGSEA. The V gene lost 7 bases and the J gene lost 8 bases, with 14 bases spanning the gap. CDR3 amino acids: CSAGGSTEAFF. The DNA for the CDR3 is TGCAGCGCCGGTGGATCCACCGAAGCTTTCTTT.

The chain employs TRBV19 and TRBJ2-4; TRBD1 is a possible D gene (7 bases). CDR3 length: 14 amino acids. V gave up 10 bases and J gave up 5 bases, with 18 bases separating them. In germline, CDR1 is LNHDA, CDR2 SQIVND (reference sequence). Here the CDR3 DNA reads TGTGCCACCAGGGGGGCAGGGGCCGAAAACATTCAGTACTTC. Translating it yields CATRGAGAENIQYF.

The chain recombines TRBV2 with TRBJ1-1, with D hard to call. Trimming took off 3 bases at V and 1 base at J, with 6 bases between the two ends. The CDR3 spans 13 residues. Germline lookup yields CDR1 SNHLY and CDR2 FYNNEI. Written as DNA, the CDR3 is TGTGCCAGCAGTGATTACAGGAACACTGAAGCTTTCTTT. Translation: CASSDYRNTEAFF.

The V and J genes are TRBV4-1 and TRBJ2-1, with 7 bases aligning to TRBD1. This CDR3 region has 17 residues. V was clipped by 3 bases and J by 8 bases; unmatched bases: 16. Germline-derived CDR1 and CDR2 are MGHRA and YSYEKL. CDR3 nucleotide sequence: TGCGCCAGCAGCCACCCCTGGGACAGCCCCAACCGGTATGAGCAGTTCTTC. This encodes CASSHPWDSPNRYEQFF.

This clone is a singleton in its sample. As DNA, the CDR3 is TGTGCCAGCAGCCTCCTTTCGGGACCAGATACGCAGTATTTT. Translation: CASSLLSGPDTQYF. This chain uses TRBV7-8 with TRBJ2-3; D may correspond to TRBD1 or TRBD2 (5 bases each). The CDR3 loop spans 14 amino acids. Trimming cost V 5 bases and J 4 bases, with 13 bases left between them. The germline CDR1 and CDR2 sequences are SGHVS and FQNEAQ.

The chain couples TRBV18 to TRBJ1-2; 7 bases match TRBD1. V lost 6 bases and J lost 4; bases outside the gene matches: 8. The CDR3 contains 14 residues. CDR1 and CDR2 from the germline V gene are KGHSH and LQKENI. As DNA, the CDR3 is TGTGCCAGCTCCGGACAGGCAAGAAGCTATGGCTACACCTTC. Its translation is CASSGQARSYGYTF. Full variable domain (outside the CDR3, taken from reference TRBV18 and TRBJ1-2): NAGVMQNPRHLVRRRGQEARLRCSPMKGHSHVYWYRQLPEEGLKFMVYLQKENIIDESGMPKERFSAEFPKEGPSILRIQQVVRGDSAAYFCASSGQARSYGYTFGSGTRLTVV.

Concerning this clone: The sample contains more than one DNA sequence encoding this CDR3. The chain recombines TRBV2 with TRBJ2-2; D might be TRBD1 or TRBD2, each matching 6 bases. The germline CDR1 and CDR2 sequences are SNHLY and FYNNEI. V gave up 3 bases and J gave up 2 bases, with 13 bases separating them. CDR3 length: 16 amino acids. The CDR3 nucleotides read TGTGCCAGCAGTGACGAGGGCGGGACAAACACCGGGGAGCTGTTTTTT. Translation: CASSDEGGTNTGELFF. The variable domain in full, with the rest retrieved from reference TRBV2 and TRBJ2-2, is EPEVTQTPSHQVTQMGQEVILRCVPISNHLYFYWYRQILGQKVEFLVSFYNNEISEKSEIFDDQFSVERPDGSNFTLKIRSTKLEDSAMYFCASSDEGGTNTGELFFGEGSRLTVL.

In its sample, this clone was seen once. Other DNA sequences within the sample encode an identical CDR3. DNA for the CDR3: TGTGCCAGCTCACCAGGCTGGGGGGATGAAAAACTGTTTTTT. Translated, it gives CASSPGWGDEKLFF. The chain joins TRBV18 to TRBJ1-4; maybe TRBD1 (5 bases). In germline, CDR1 is KGHSH, CDR2 LQKENI. Trimming pared 2 bases from V and 6 bases from J, leaving 10 bases between. CDR3 size: 14 residues.

The chain couples TRBV7-2 to TRBJ1-1; D is ambiguous. V shed 7 bases and J shed 6 bases, with 18 bases lying between them. Per the germline V gene, CDR1 is SGHTA and CDR2 is FQGNSA. The CDR3 has 14 residues. The CDR3 coding sequence is TGTGCCAGCATTCTCGGACGGTCATGGGCTGAAGCTTTCTTT. Protein: CASILGRSWAEAFF.

The count of this clone is one. The chain uses TRBV7-6 and TRBJ2-7; 9 bases line up with TRBD2. This CDR3 has 16 residues. Germline V lookup: CDR1 SGHVS, CDR2 FNYEAQ. The J segment lost 6 bases and the V segment lost 5 bases, leaving 14 bases of the junction unmatched. The CDR3 reads CASSRTNGLAISEQYF. The CDR3 DNA follows: TGTGCCAGCAGCCGAACAAATGGACTAGCGATCAGCGAGCAGTACTTC.

The chain combines TRBV7-9 with TRBJ2-1; no clear D. The germline V and J ends were trimmed by 5 bases and 3 bases, with 2 bases remaining between them. Germline lookup yields CDR1 SEHNR and CDR2 FQNEAQ (reference sequence). The CDR3 has 11 amino acids. The CDR3 nucleotides are TGTGCCAGCAGCAACTACAATGAGCAGTTCTTC. Translated: CASSNYNEQFF. Combining the CDR3 with reference TRBV7-9 and TRBJ2-1 gives the whole variable domain DTGVSQNPRHKITKRGQNVTFRCDPISEHNRLYWYRQTLGQGPEFLTYFQNEAQLEKSRLLSDRFSAERPKGSFSTLEIQRTEQGDSAMYLCASSNYNEQFFGPGTRLTVL.

The rearrangement uses TRBV28 and TRBJ1-3, with D maybe TRBD1 (5 bases). Germline V gives CDR1 MDHEN, CDR2 SYDVKM. CDR3 length equals 15 residues. V was clipped by 3 bases and J by 4 bases, with 13 bases between them. Here the CDR3 DNA reads TGTGCCAGCAGTTTGGAGGGTTGGACAGGAAACACCATATATTTT. Protein: CASSLEGWTGNTIYF. Looking up the rest from reference TRBV28 and TRBJ1-3 gives the full variable domain: DVKVTQSSRYLVKRTGEKVFLECVQDMDHENMFWYRQDPGLGLRLIYFSYDVKMKEKGDIPEGYSVSREKKERFSLILESASTNQTSMYLCASSLEGWTGNTIYFGEGSWLTVV.

This clone was recorded only once. The chain carries TRBV7-9 and TRBJ2-3; TRBD1 aligns across 8 bases. Germline assignment: CDR1 SEHNR and CDR2 FQNEAQ (reference sequence). The length of the CDR3 is 15 residues. V lost 2 bases, J lost 3 bases, and 4 bases stayed unmatched. The CDR3 coding sequence is TGTGCCAGCAGCTTACAGGGGGCTGGGACAGATACGCAGTATTTT. Translation gives CASSLQGAGTDTQYF.

The count of this clone is one. The chain is built from TRBV20-1 and TRBJ2-3; D gene unclear. Per the germline V gene, CDR1 is DFQATT and CDR2 is SNEGSKA (reference sequence). V was trimmed by 2 bases and J by 6 bases, leaving 6 bases between them. The CDR3 spans 11 residues. CDR3 residues: CSARPEDTQYF. CDR3 DNA: TGCAGTGCTAGACCCGAGGATACGCAGTATTTT.

The table lists this clone with a count of one. The CDR3 spells CASRPQGAGTDTQYF. The CDR3 DNA reads TGTGCCAGCAGACCACAGGGGGCGGGGACAGATACGCAGTATTTT. The rearrangement uses TRBV28 and TRBJ2-3; TRBD1 matches 9 bases. CDR1 is MDHEN, CDR2 SYDVKM, per germline. With 6 bases clipped from V and 3 bases from J, the junction kept 7 bases outside the gene matches. This CDR3 region has 15 residues.

The CDR3 region is CASLSATGSGELFF. The CDR3 coding sequence is TGTGCCAGTCTCTCGGCCACTGGTTCCGGGGAGCTGTTTTTT. V gene TRBV7-2 combines with J gene TRBJ2-2; D unresolved. This CDR3 region has 14 residues. The V and J ends lost 9 bases and 6 bases respectively, with 17 bases between them. Germline lookup yields CDR1 SGHTA and CDR2 FQGNSA.

V gene TRBV28 combines with J gene TRBJ1-3, with D perhaps matching TRBD1 (6 bases). The germline CDR1 and CDR2 sequences are MDHEN and SYDVKM. V was trimmed by 6 bases and J by 0 bases, leaving 12 bases between them. The CDR3 loop spans 15 amino acids. The CDR3: CASSRDTRSGNTIYF. CDR3 bases: TGTGCCAGCAGCAGGGACACCCGCTCTGGAAACACCATATATTTT.

In regard to this clone: Other DNA variants within this sample encode the same CDR3. This chain connects TRBV10-3 to TRBJ2-1, with D perhaps TRBD1 or TRBD2 (6 bases each). The CDR3 totals 12 residues. V gave up 6 bases and J gave up 9 bases, with 12 bases separating them. Per germline, CDR1 ENHRY and CDR2 SYGVKD. The CDR3 protein is CAIRGGLSEQFF. Here the CDR3 DNA reads TGTGCCATCAGAGGGGGGTTGTCTGAGCAGTTCTTC.

V is TRBV7-2 and J is TRBJ1-5, with D uncertain. Trimming removed 1 base at V and 6 bases at J, with 10 bases between. CDR1 and CDR2 (germline): SGHTA, FQGNSA. The CDR3 sequence is 14 residues long. CDR3 region: CASSLGLTGQPQHF. The CDR3 DNA follows: TGTGCCAGCAGCTTAGGGTTAACGGGTCAGCCCCAGCATTTT.

The chain is built from TRBV6-5 and TRBJ2-3; TRBD2 is a possible D gene (7 bases). The V gene lost 2 bases and the J gene lost 1 base, with 10 bases spanning the gap. The CDR3 runs to 15 residues. Germline CDR1 is MNHEY and CDR2 is SVGAGI. In DNA, the CDR3 is TGTGCCAGCAGTTACGGAGGGGGGGGCACAGATACGCAGTATTTT. As protein: CASSYGGGGTDTQYF.

The chain couples TRBV6-1 to TRBJ2-5, with TRBD2 matching 13 bases. Germline V lookup: CDR1 MNHNS, CDR2 SASEGT. Germline trimming cut 7 bases from V and 5 bases from J; bases unmatched to any gene: 4. The CDR3 is made up of 14 amino acids. The CDR3 sequence: CASKGLAGWETQYF. CDR3 nucleotide sequence: TGTGCCAGCAAGGGACTAGCGGGATGGGAGACCCAGTACTTC.

The chain recombines TRBV28 with TRBJ1-1; 7 positions match TRBD1. Per the germline V gene, CDR1 is MDHEN and CDR2 is SYDVKM. Germline trimming cut 5 bases from V and 8 bases from J; bases unmatched to any gene: 8. This CDR3 is built from 13 residues. The chain's CDR3 is CASSPGQPREAFF. DNA of the CDR3: TGTGCCAGCAGTCCGGGACAGCCTCGGGAAGCTTTCTTT.

The CDR3 sequence: CASSQDSGTTTQYF. DNA for the CDR3: TGCGCCAGCAGCCAGGACTCCGGGACTACGACGCAGTATTTT. V and J are TRBV4-3 and TRBJ2-3; TRBD2 matches at 7 bases. V gave up 3 bases and J gave up 9 bases; unmatched junction bases: 9. In germline, CDR1 is LGHNA, CDR2 YSLEER. This CDR3 has 14 amino acids.

This rearrangement joins TRBV5-4 to TRBJ2-5, with 9 nucleotides matching TRBD1. Trimming at V came to 3 bases and at J to 5 bases, leaving 8 bases not matched to a gene. Germline V CDR1 and CDR2: SGHNT, YYREEE (reference sequence). The CDR3 loop spans 15 amino acids. The CDR3 region has the DNA TGTGCCAGCAGCTGGGACAGGGCGATGGGTGAGACCCAGTACTTC. As protein: CASSWDRAMGETQYF.